Listed here are 2 T cell receptor beta chains from one sample, sequenced in a study of blood T cell repertoires in COVID-19 (dated by TCRdb to 2018 to 2020). The library relied on the immunoSEQ multiplex PCR assay. In TCRdb, the immuneACCESS table is reduced to in-frame sequences with V and J assigned. These tables do not hold every clone; where another copy was compared, an unresolved V gene accounts for under half, and the others remain unexplained. This sample holds over 200,000 clones; around 89% were observed only once. The ten top clones hold approximately 2.6% of the sample. The specimen was peripheral blood. The receptors come from a man in his thirties or forties with COVID-19, enrolled during active disease.

The J gene is TRBJ2-3, the V gene TRBV11-3, with 7 bases fitting TRBD2. The CDR3 length is 15 residues. V gave up 6 bases and J gave up 1 base; unmatched junction bases: 7. CDR1 is SGHNT, CDR2 YENEEA, per germline. CDR3 sequence reads: CASRVGGGGTDTQYF. The CDR3 region has the DNA TGTGCCAGCAGAGTGGGCGGGGGAGGCACAGATACGCAGTATTTT. Using reference TRBV11-3 and TRBJ2-3 for the parts outside the CDR3, the full variable domain is EAGVVQSPRYKIIEKKQPVAFWCNPISGHNTLYWYLQNLGQGPELLIRYENEEAVDDSQLPKDRFSAERLKGVDSTLKIQPAELGDSAVYLCASRVGGGGTDTQYFGPGTRLTVL.

V is TRBV7-2 and J is TRBJ1-6; D is uncertain. CDR1 and CDR2 from the germline V gene are SGHTA and FQGNSA. This CDR3 comprises 14 residues. V shed 3 bases and J shed 7 bases, with 10 bases lying between them. The CDR3 sequence is CASSFEQKNSPLHF. The CDR3 DNA follows: TGTGCCAGCAGCTTTGAACAGAAAAATTCACCCCTCCACTTT.